Listed below are T cell receptor beta chains from one sample, sequenced in a study of blood T cell repertoires in COVID-19. Profiled with immunoSEQ multiplex PCR; TCRdb holds only in-frame clones, not every one. The sample holds about 170,000 clones, approximately 80% seen once. The material sequenced was peripheral blood. Source of these receptors: a woman of 80 years or more with COVID-19, enrolled during active disease. CDR3s include the opening cysteine and the closing phenylalanine or tryptophan. The D gene is left open where the match is weak. Clone size is not always given. Where it is, it says once, few, many or a class for expanded clones.

j_call	clone_size	v_call	d_call	cdr3_nt	cdr3_aa
TRBJ1-1	-	TRBV5-1	-	TGCGCCAGCACCCCCGGGGGTAGTAAGGCTGAAGCTTTCTTT	CASTPGGSKAEAFF
TRBJ2-5	-	TRBV5-5	-	TGTGCCAGCAGCCGAAGAGGACTGGAAGAGACCCAGTACTTC	CASSRRGLEETQYF
TRBJ1-6	-	TRBV29-1	-	TGCAGCGTTTCTCACGGGATGGATTCACCCCTCCACTTT	CSVSHGMDSPLHF
TRBJ2-2	-	TRBV15	TRBD2	TGTGCCACCAGCAGAGAGACTAGCGGGGAAAGGACCGGGGAGCTGTTTTTT	CATSRETSGERTGELFF
TRBJ2-1	-	TRBV7-2	TRBD2	TGTGCCAGCAGCTTAGTAGCTAGCGGGAGTGGGGAGCAGTTCTTC	CASSLVASGSGEQFF
TRBJ1-1	once	TRBV21-1	-	TGTGCCAGCAGCGCCAGAAATCCAAAGACTGAAGCTTTCTTT	CASSARNPKTEAFF
TRBJ2-7	-	TRBV19	TRBD1	TGTGCCAGTAGTTTCGGACAGGGCGGTTACGAGCAGTACTTC	CASSFGQGGYEQYF
TRBJ2-7	-	TRBV11-2	TRBD1	TGTGCCAGCAGCTTACAGGAGACAGGGGAGTACTTC	CASSLQETGEYF
TRBJ2-1	-	TRBV19	TRBD1	TGTGCCAGTAGTTCGCGACAGGGATTCAATGAGCAGTTCTTC	CASSSRQGFNEQFF
TRBJ2-5	-	TRBV3-1/TRBV3-2	TRBD2	TGTGCCAGCAGCCCTTCGGGGGGGTACCAAGAGACCCAGTACTTC	CASSPSGGYQETQYF
TRBJ2-3	-	TRBV6-6	TRBD1	TGTGCCAGCAGTCGACAGGGTCCGCGAGATACGCAGTATTTT	CASSRQGPRDTQYF
TRBJ1-2	-	TRBV2	-	TGTGCCAGCAGTGAAACCGGGGTAGAGGATGGCTACACCTTC	CASSETGVEDGYTF
TRBJ2-1	-	TRBV18	-	TGTGCCAGCTCACCTGAACAGGGGCAGTTCTTC	CASSPEQGQFF
TRBJ1-5	-	TRBV5-4	-	TGTGCCAGCAGTCAGGGAGGTAAGGAGCCCCAGCATTTT	CASSQGGKEPQHF
TRBJ2-7	once	TRBV5-1	-	TGCGCCAGCAGCTTAAACAGGGAGGGGCACGAGCAGTACTTC	CASSLNREGHEQYF
TRBJ1-4	-	TRBV5-1	-	TGCGCCAGCAGCTCTCCCGGGGGTAATGAAAAACTGTTTTTT	CASSSPGGNEKLFF
TRBJ1-1	-	TRBV3-1/TRBV3-2	-	TGTGCCAGCAGCCTAAGTGGGGAGTTCGTGAACACTGAAGCTTTCTTT	CASSLSGEFVNTEAFF
TRBJ2-4	-	TRBV5-4	TRBD1	TGTGCCAGCAGCCGGCCAACAGGGGAAAACATTCAGTACTTC	CASSRPTGENIQYF
TRBJ1-1	-	TRBV7-3	-	TGTGCCAGCAGTCTAACAGGGATGAACACTGAAGCTTTCTTT	CASSLTGMNTEAFF
TRBJ2-7	few	TRBV25-1	-	TGTGCCAGCAGTAAGGGGTACGAGCAGTACTTC	CASSKGYEQYF
TRBJ1-6	few	TRBV6-5	-	TGTGCCAGCCTAAACCAGCGAAATAATTCACCCCTCCACTTT	CASLNQRNNSPLHF
TRBJ1-1	-	TRBV12-5	-	TGTGCTAGTGGACCGGACAGAAACACTGAAGCTTTCTTT	CASGPDRNTEAFF
TRBJ1-2	-	TRBV13	TRBD1	TGTGCCAGCAGCCCTTTCCTCCGGGACAGAGCTAATAGTAAGGGGGGCTACACCTTC	CASSPFLRDRANSKGGYTF
TRBJ2-1	-	TRBV29-1	-	TGCAGCGTTGAAGGAGCCTTGGAGCAGTTCTTC	CSVEGALEQFF
TRBJ1-1	once	TRBV7-8	-	TGTGCCAGCAGCCAGGCGGGACGGGTAGCTTTCTTT	CASSQAGRVAFF
TRBJ1-1	-	TRBV11-3	-	TGTGCCAGCAGCTTCCGACAGGCTCCTGAAGCTTTCTTT	CASSFRQAPEAFF
TRBJ2-5	-	TRBV7-9	-	TGTGCCAGCAGCCGCGGGACAGAAGAGAACCAGTACTTC	CASSRGTEENQYF
TRBJ1-4	-	TRBV19	-	TGTGCCAGTACCGTTCGGAGTAATGAAAAACTGTTTTTT	CASTVRSNEKLFF
TRBJ2-3	-	TRBV9	-	TGTGCCAGCAGCTTGCGACAGGGCACAGATACGCAGTATTTT	CASSLRQGTDTQYF
TRBJ1-4	-	TRBV6-5	-	TGTGCCGCTGGGGACAAAAAACTGTTTTTT	CAAGDKKLFF
TRBJ2-2	once	TRBV6-5	-	TGTGCCAGCAGACCCTCAGGGGGGACCGGGGAGCTGTTTTTT	CASRPSGGTGELFF
TRBJ2-7	-	TRBV3-1/TRBV3-2	TRBD1	TGTGCCAGCAGCAAACCGGGACAGGGTTCTTTGGAGCAGTACTTC	CASSKPGQGSLEQYF
TRBJ2-1	-	TRBV5-1	TRBD2	TGCGCCAGCAGCTTGTGGGCTACTAGCGTAATAAGCTCCTACAATGAGCAGTTCTTC	CASSLWATSVISSYNEQFF
TRBJ1-4	-	TRBV2	-	TGTGCCAGCAGTGATCAGGGAGAAAAACTGTTTTTT	CASSDQGEKLFF
TRBJ1-4	-	TRBV6-5	TRBD1	TGTGCCAGCAGCCTAGGACAGGTTCTTAATGAAAAACTGTTTTTT	CASSLGQVLNEKLFF
TRBJ1-4	-	TRBV5-1	TRBD1	TGCGCCAGCAGCTTCGAGACAGGGAATGAAAAACTGTTTTTT	CASSFETGNEKLFF
TRBJ1-1	-	TRBV6-5	TRBD1	TGTGCCAGCAGCTCCCTCGGACAGGGGCGGACTGAAGCTTTCTTT	CASSSLGQGRTEAFF
TRBJ1-5	few	TRBV15	-	TGTGCCACCAGCAGAGACGGGGGTTCCAATCAGCCCCAGCATTTT	CATSRDGGSNQPQHF
TRBJ1-6	-	TRBV3-1/TRBV3-2	TRBD1	TGTGCCAGCAGCCAAGATGGGTCAGGGGGCGCGAATAATTCACCCCTCCACTTT	CASSQDGSGGANNSPLHF
TRBJ1-2	-	TRBV27	-	TGTGCCAGCAGTTTAAAAGGCCAGGCGAGCTACACCTTC	CASSLKGQASYTF
TRBJ2-1	-	TRBV6-5	TRBD2	TGTGCCAGCAGTTACGAGGTGGGAGGGTTTCAGTTCTTC	CASSYEVGGFQFF
TRBJ2-3	-	TRBV6-5	TRBD2	TGTGCCAGTGCGGGAGTAGGCGGTACGCAGTATTTT	CASAGVGGTQYF
TRBJ2-2	few	TRBV9	TRBD2	TGTGCCAGCAGCGTAGCCCAATACTCTAGCGGGAGTATGACCGGGGAGCTGTTTTTT	CASSVAQYSSGSMTGELFF